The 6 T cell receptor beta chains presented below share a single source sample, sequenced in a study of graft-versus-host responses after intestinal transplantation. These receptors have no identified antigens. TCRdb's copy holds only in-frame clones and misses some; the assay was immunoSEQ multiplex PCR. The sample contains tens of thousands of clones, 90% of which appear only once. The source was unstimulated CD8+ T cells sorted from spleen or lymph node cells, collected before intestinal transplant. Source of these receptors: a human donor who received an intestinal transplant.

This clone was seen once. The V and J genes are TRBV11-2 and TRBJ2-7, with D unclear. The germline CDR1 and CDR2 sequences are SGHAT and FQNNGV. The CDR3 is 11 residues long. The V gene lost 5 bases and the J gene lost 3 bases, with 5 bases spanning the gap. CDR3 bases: TGTGCCAGCAGCCCCAGCTACGAGCAGTACTTC. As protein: CASSPSYEQYF.

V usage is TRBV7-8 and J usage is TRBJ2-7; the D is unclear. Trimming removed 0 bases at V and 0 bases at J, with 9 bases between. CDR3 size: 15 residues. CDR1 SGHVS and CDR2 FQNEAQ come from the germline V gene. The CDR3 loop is CASSLALSSSYEQYF. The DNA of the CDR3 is TGTGCCAGCAGCTTAGCCCTTTCGAGCTCCTACGAGCAGTACTTC.

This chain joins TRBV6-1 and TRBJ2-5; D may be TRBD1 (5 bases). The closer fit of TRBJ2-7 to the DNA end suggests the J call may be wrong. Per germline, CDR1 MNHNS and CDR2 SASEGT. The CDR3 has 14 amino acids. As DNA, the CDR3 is TGTGCCAGCAGTGAAGGGGGCGGTTCCTACGAGCAGTACTTC. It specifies CASSEGGGSYEQYF.

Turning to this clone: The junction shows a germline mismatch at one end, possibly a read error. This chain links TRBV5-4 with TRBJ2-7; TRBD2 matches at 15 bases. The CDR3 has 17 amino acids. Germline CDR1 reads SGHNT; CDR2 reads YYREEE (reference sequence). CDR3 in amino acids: CAGSAGLAGGSSYEQYF. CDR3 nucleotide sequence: TGTGCCGGCAGCGCTGGACTAGCGGGGGGGAGCTCCTACGAGCAGTACTTC.

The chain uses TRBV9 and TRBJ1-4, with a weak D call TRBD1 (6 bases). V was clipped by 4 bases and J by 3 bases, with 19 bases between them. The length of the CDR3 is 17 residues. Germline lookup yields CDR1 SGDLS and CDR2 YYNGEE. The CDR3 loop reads CASSPRLGATANEKLFF. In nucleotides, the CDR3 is TGTGCCAGCAGCCCCCGTTTGGGGGCCACGGCTAATGAAAAACTGTTTTTT.

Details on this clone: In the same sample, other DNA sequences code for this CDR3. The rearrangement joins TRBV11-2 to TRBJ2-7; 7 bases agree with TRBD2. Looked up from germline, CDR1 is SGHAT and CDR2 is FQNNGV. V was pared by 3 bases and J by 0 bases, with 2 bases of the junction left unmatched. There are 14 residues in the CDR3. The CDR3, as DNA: TGTGCCAGCAGCTTCGGCGGGGGCTCCTACGAGCAGTACTTC. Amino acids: CASSFGGGSYEQYF.